The clone carrying this T cell receptor (beta chain) was picked up many times. The data are from a study of CD8+ T cells in alopecia areata. Described treatment: oral pan-JAK inhibitor, 5-10 mg twice daily. Reverse transcribed after extraction, RNA yielded cDNA as the sequencing template. Sequencing used immunoSEQ multiplex PCR; TCRdb keeps in-frame clones, though not all of them. The sample consists of about 110,000 clones, approximately 51% of them appearing once. The sequencing used CD4+ T cells sorted from blood, collected at week 24, from a patient treated with tofacitinib. The receptor's source is a human donor with alopecia areata.

CDR3 in amino acids: CSVRVDMNTEAFF. DNA for the CDR3: TGCAGCGTTAGGGTTGACATGAACACTGAAGCTTTCTTT. V and J are TRBV29-1 and TRBJ1-1, with no clear D. The germline V gene has CDR1 SQVTM and CDR2 ANQGSEA. This CDR3 comprises 13 residues. The ends were cut back, 5 bases at V and 0 bases at J, with 10 bases in the middle.